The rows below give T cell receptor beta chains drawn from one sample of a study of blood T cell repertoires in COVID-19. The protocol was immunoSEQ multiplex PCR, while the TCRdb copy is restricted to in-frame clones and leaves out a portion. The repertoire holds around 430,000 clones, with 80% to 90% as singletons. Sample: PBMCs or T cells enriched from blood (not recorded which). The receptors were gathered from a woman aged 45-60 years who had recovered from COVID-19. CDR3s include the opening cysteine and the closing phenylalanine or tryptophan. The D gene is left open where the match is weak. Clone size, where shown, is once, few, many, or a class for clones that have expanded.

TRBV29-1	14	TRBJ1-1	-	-	CSVGVGKGFAEAFF	TGCAGCGTTGGAGTAGGGAAGGGGTTCGCTGAAGCTTTCTTT
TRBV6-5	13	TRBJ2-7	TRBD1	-	CASSKPTGGEQYF	TGTGCCAGCAGTAAACCGACAGGGGGCGAGCAGTACTTC
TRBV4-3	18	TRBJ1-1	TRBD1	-	CASSQDFGTGALNTEAFF	TGCGCCAGCAGCCAAGATTTCGGGACAGGGGCCTTGAACACTGAAGCTTTCTTT
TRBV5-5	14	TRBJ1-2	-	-	CASSGSGINYGYTF	TGTGCCAGCAGCGGGTCAGGGATTAACTATGGCTACACCTTC
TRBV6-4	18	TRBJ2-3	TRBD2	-	CAPNESAGGTPLTDTQYF	TGTGCCCCGAACGAGTCGGCGGGGGGGACCCCACTCACAGATACGCAGTATTTT
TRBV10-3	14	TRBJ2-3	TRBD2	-	CAIGWTSGTDTQYF	TGTGCCATTGGCTGGACTAGCGGCACAGATACGCAGTATTTT
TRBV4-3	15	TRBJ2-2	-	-	CASSQDFRAPGELFF	TGCGCCAGCAGCCAAGATTTCAGGGCCCCCGGGGAGCTGTTTTTT
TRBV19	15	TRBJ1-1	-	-	CASSIDVSLNTEAFF	TGTGCCAGTAGTATAGATGTCAGTTTGAACACTGAAGCTTTCTTT
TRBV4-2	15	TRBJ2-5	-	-	CASSQAAGRQETQYF	TGTGCCAGCAGCCAAGCGGCAGGGCGCCAAGAGACCCAGTACTTC
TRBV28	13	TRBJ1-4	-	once	CATTTVANEKLFF	TGTGCCACCACGACAGTAGCTAATGAAAAACTGTTTTTT
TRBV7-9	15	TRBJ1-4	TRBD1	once	CASSPWTGPNEKLFF	TGTGCCAGCAGCCCGTGGACAGGTCCGAATGAAAAACTGTTTTTT
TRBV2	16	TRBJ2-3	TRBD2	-	CASSARTSGGTDTQYF	TGTGCCAGCAGCGCAAGGACTAGCGGGGGCACAGATACGCAGTATTTT
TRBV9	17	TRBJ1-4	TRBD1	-	CASSVGDSFATNEKLFF	TGTGCCAGCAGCGTAGGGGACAGCTTTGCAACTAATGAAAAACTGTTTTTT
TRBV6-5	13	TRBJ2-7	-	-	CASRRQAVYEQYF	TGTGCCAGCAGGAGACAGGCAGTCTACGAGCAGTACTTC
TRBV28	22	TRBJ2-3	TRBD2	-	CASSLFLAGGTQPFRDTDTQYF	TGTGCCAGCAGTTTATTCCTAGCGGGGGGGACCCAGCCATTCCGTGACACAGATACGCAGTATTTT
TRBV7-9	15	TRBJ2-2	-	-	CASSFKQANTGELFF	TGTGCCAGCAGCTTTAAACAGGCGAACACCGGGGAGCTGTTTTTT
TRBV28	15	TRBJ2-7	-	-	CASSFPSTGYHEQYF	TGTGCCAGCAGTTTCCCGTCGACGGGTTACCACGAGCAGTACTTC
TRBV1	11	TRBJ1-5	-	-	CTSSLQQPQHF	TGCACCAGCAGCTTACAACAGCCCCAGCATTTT
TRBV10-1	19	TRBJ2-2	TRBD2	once	CASSDHDGWASGGSGELFF	TGCGCCAGCAGTGACCACGACGGTTGGGCTAGCGGGGGGTCTGGGGAGCTGTTTTTT
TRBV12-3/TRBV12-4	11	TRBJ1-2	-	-	CASSFKAGYTF	TGTGCCAGCAGTTTCAAAGCGGGCTACACCTTC
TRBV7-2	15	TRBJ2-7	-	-	CASSLSGHGGNEQYF	TGTGCCAGCAGCTTGTCGGGACACGGTGGTAACGAGCAGTACTTC
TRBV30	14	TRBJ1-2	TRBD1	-	CAWTRTGGNYGYTF	TGTGCCTGGACTCGGACAGGGGGAAACTATGGCTACACCTTC
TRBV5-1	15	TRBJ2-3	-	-	CAIILRGLRADTQYF	TGCGCCATCATACTTAGGGGGTTGCGGGCAGATACGCAGTATTTT
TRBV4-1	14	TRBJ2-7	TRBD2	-	CASSQGGGVFEQYF	TGCGCCAGCAGCCAAGGCGGGGGGGTATTTGAGCAGTACTTC
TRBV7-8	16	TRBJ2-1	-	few	CASSLARDTSYNEQFF	TGTGCCAGCAGCTTAGCGAGGGATACGTCCTACAATGAGCAGTTCTTC
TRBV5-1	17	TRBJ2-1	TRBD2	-	CASSWIAGGRIYNEQFF	TGCGCCAGCAGCTGGATAGCGGGGGGGCGGATTTACAATGAGCAGTTCTTC
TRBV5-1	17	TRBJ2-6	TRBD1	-	CASSRGQGGYGANVLTF	TGCGCCAGCAGCAGAGGACAGGGGGGATACGGGGCCAACGTCCTGACTTTC
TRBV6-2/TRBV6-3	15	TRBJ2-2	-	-	CASSYPTRSTGELFF	TGTGCCAGCAGTTACCCAACTAGATCCACCGGGGAGCTGTTTTTT
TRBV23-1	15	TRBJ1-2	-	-	CASSPGGEDNYGYTF	TGCGCCAGCAGTCCCGGTGGGGAGGATAACTATGGCTACACCTTC
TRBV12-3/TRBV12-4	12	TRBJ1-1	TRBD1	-	CASSYQGDTAFF	TGTGCCAGCAGTTACCAGGGGGATACGGCTTTCTTT
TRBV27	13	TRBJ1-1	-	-	CASSFSGNTEAFF	TGTGCCAGCAGTTTCTCAGGAAACACTGAAGCTTTCTTT
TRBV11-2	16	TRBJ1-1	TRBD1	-	CASSTQDRGLNTEAFF	TGTGCCAGCAGCACCCAGGACAGGGGTTTGAACACTGAAGCTTTCTTT
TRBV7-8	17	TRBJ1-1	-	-	CASSLIPRGDRNTEAFF	TGTGCCAGCAGCTTAATTCCTCGAGGTGACAGGAACACTGAAGCTTTCTTT
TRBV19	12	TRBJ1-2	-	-	CASRDRIYGYTF	TGTGCCAGTAGGGACAGAATATATGGCTACACCTTC
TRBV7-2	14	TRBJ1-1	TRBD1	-	CASSFRGGYTEAFF	TGTGCCAGCAGCTTTCGAGGGGGCTACACTGAAGCTTTCTTT
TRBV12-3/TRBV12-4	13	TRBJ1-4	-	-	CASSLQGRVELFF	TGTGCCAGCAGTTTGCAGGGGCGCGTGGAACTGTTTTTT
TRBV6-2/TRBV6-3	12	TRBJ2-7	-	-	CASSAVPYEQYF	TGTGCCAGCAGTGCGGTTCCCTACGAGCAGTACTTC
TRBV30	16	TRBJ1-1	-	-	CASANPTPVKNTEAFF	TGTGCCAGCGCGAACCCAACCCCAGTCAAGAACACTGAAGCTTTCTTT
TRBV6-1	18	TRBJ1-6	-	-	CASSGAGALKRYNSPLHF	TGTGCCAGCAGTGGGGCAGGGGCATTGAAACGCTATAATTCACCCCTCCACTTT
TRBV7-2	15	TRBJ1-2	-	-	CASSSRVQRAYGYTF	TGTGCCAGCAGCTCGCGGGTGCAGAGGGCCTATGGCTACACCTTC
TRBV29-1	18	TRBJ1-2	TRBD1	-	CSVEEGISAGGRLYGYTF	TGCAGCGTTGAAGAGGGTATTTCCGCAGGGGGCCGCCTCTATGGCTACACCTTC
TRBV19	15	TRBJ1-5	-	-	CASSITAYSNQPQHF	TGTGCCAGTAGTATAACAGCATATAGCAATCAGCCCCAGCATTTT
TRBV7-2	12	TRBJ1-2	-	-	CASRLTEYGYTF	TGTGCCAGCAGACTCACGGAGTATGGCTACACCTTC
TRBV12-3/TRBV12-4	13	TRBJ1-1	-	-	CASRESVNTEAFF	TGTGCCAGCCGAGAGTCGGTGAACACTGAAGCTTTCTTT
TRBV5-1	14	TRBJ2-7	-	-	CASRVGDTSYEQYF	TGCGCCAGCAGAGTCGGGGACACCTCCTACGAGCAGTACTTC
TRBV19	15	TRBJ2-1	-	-	CASSLSSSSYNEQFF	TGTGCCAGTAGTCTAAGTTCGAGCTCCTACAATGAGCAGTTCTTC
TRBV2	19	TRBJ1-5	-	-	CASSRLGRGTNGLNQPQHF	TGTGCCAGCAGTAGGCTGGGGCGGGGGACAAACGGGCTCAATCAGCCCCAGCATTTT
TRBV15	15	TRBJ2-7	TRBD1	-	CATSGSGTGVFEQYF	TGTGCCACCAGCGGAAGCGGGACAGGGGTATTCGAGCAGTACTTC
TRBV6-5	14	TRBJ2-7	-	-	CASSTSSRPYEQYF	TGTGCCAGCAGTACCTCTAGCCGACCCTACGAGCAGTACTTC
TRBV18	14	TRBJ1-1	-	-	CASSFGQLNTEAFF	TGTGCCAGCTCATTCGGACAGCTGAACACTGAAGCTTTCTTT